This T cell receptor beta chain stems from a study of T cells in Graves' hyperthyroidism and ophthalmopathy (dated by TCRdb to about 2019). With respect to the entire study: Peripheral blood was sampled at the time of initial diagnosis, prior to any treatment. To identify distinguishing TCR V-J signatures, a discovery cohort of about 95 patients was used, comprising some 45 with Graves' ophthalmopathy and 57 with stable Graves' hyperthyroidism. An independent validation cohort of fewer than 20 hyperthyroidism patients and 17 patients who later progressed to ophthalmopathy tested prospective prediction of ophthalmopathy. The roughly 94 discovery patients were randomly divided into training and test sets at a 7:3 ratio. In addition, the study compared T-cell repertoires in thyroid tissue and in blood from roughly six Graves' hyperthyroidism patients. Following sampling, methimazole starting at 30 mg daily was given to hyperthyroidism patients, and high-dose intravenous methylprednisolone was given to ophthalmopathy patients. TCR Vbeta CDR3 sequencing of 130 to 150 peripheral blood samples (over 40 ophthalmopathy, 70 to 85 hyperthyroidism and approximately 17 progressor patients) is reported in the paper.

Amplification of TCR beta CDR3 regions was carried out from RNA transcripts. The TCR CDR3 was subjected to a first round of RT-PCR using the HTBI primer set and the Qiagen OneStep RT-PCR kit. A second multiplex PCR round built the libraries, followed by size selection and purification. Paired-end sequencing of the libraries was performed with 100 bp reads on an Illumina HiSeq2000. Concerning the study's data processing: SOAPnuke was used to process the raw data, throwing out any read that contained adapters or uncalled bases, had a mean Phred below 15, or lacked an exact constant-primer or identifier match. COPE v1.2.5 was used to merge high-quality paired reads, and clonotypes were defined as unique nucleotide sequences. Clonotypes were aligned to IMGT TRBV, TRBD and TRBJ reference segments using MiTCR v1.1. Analysis was restricted to V-J combinations with a frequency above 0.0001, which covered about 99% of repertoires. The TCS score was defined as the ratio of F50 (clonal expansion) to E x V (chaos), calculated using BLOSUM62-based TCRdist between CDR3 peptides within each V-J. Welch's t-statistics and random forest reduced 514 V-J features to 10 to 15, which were used in a naive Bayes classifier (R e1071). The raw public reads went through TCRdb reprocessing: fastp at Q25, MiXCR clone calling, in-frame beta chains kept. Merged by CDR3 protein, the rows form single entries marked with the most common genes and DNA. TCRdb's processing, not the authors' own work, is the source of the V and J calls. The sample has about 620,000 distinct CDR3 sequences on record, roughly 17% of them singletons. Around 3.9% of the sample belongs to the ten largest clones.

This clonotype was seen at least ten times. The antigen it binds to is not known. Base qualities are missing; no much larger clone stands one base away. Overall study results and their limits: Ophthalmopathy was separated from stable hyperthyroidism by a 13 V-J signature model, with approximately 90% sensitivity and approximately 81% specificity obtained in cross-validation and 80%/75% obtained in testing. Sample size was not statistically predetermined, and blinding of investigators to group allocation was not performed. In validation, progression to ophthalmopathy was predicted by the model with 70% to 71% sensitivity and nearly 75% specificity, a median of 6.5 months before onset. Most expanded thyroid clonotypes (frequency above 0.001) were also detected in blood, a finding suggesting that blood repertoires may reflect thyroid immune responses.

Stable Graves' hyperthyroidism was defined as the absence of progression to ophthalmopathy over 18 months of follow-up. Hyperthyroidism patients were newly diagnosed, had a disease duration of under 2 months, and were aged 18 to 65 years. Any patient with an uncontrolled infection, another autoimmune disease, pregnancy or lactation was excluded. Diagnoses were established on the basis of clinical symptoms, serum thyroxine and TRAb, thyroid ultrasound, and orbital computed tomography. PBMCs were isolated from about 9.2 ml of fresh peripheral blood by Ficoll-Paque density gradient centrifugation. Total RNA was extracted using Trizol reagent, and RNA quality was assessed on an Agilent 2100 Bioanalyzer. V loses 4 bases of germline sequence and J loses 0 bases, and the interval between the two ends is 13 bases. The CDR3 runs 14 amino acids, cysteine and phenylalanine included. The read is trimmed to its CDR3 DNA, 42 bases read in frame from base 1. Reading the germline V gene gives CDR1 SQVTM and CDR2 ANQGSEA.

This chain joins TRBV29-1 to TRBJ2-7, with no confidently assigned D gene. The sequence was obtained from a woman in her 30s with Graves' hyperthyroidism. The sample was blood. CDR3 loop: CSVVDRVSSYEQYF. In nucleotides, the sequence is TGCAGCGTTGTGGATCGGGTAAGCTCCTACGAGCAGTACTTC.